This TCR beta chain originates from a study of control samples from healthy donors and cancer patients. Assay: immunoSEQ multiplex PCR; the TCRdb copy retains only in-frame clones and omits some. The data hold 95,000 to 150,000 clones, with about 87% observed a single time. The CDR3 contains 13 residues. V was clipped by 1 base and J by 7 bases, with 7 bases between them. CDR1 is LGHDT and CDR2 is YNNKEL in the germline V gene (reference sequence). Sequences were obtained from blood. The clonotype was recovered from a young man in good health. The genes are TRBV3-1 (or the pseudogene TRBV3-2) and TRBJ1-4; no firm D call. CDR3 amino acids: CASSQGWGEKLFF. The CDR3 region has the DNA TGTGCCAGCAGCCAAGGGTGGGGTGAAAAACTGTTTTTT.